These 28 T cell receptor beta chains were all obtained from the same sample, sequenced in a study of CD8 T cells in Susac syndrome. A quantity of about 0.45 to 1 ug RNA underwent reverse transcription using random hexamers. TCRdb re-analysed the immunoSEQ multiplex PCR reads in MiXCR, keeping a single row per CDR3 protein. Among 170,000 or so distinct CDR3 sequences, 85% to 95% were seen once, and the ten largest hold around 0.09%. Sequencing was carried out using CD4+ T cells from PBMCs. The source of these receptors is a human donor with multiple sclerosis.

The chain is built from TRBV2 and TRBJ2-2, with D unresolved. The V and J ends lost 4 bases and 2 bases respectively, with 11 bases between them. The CDR3 runs 15 residues. Germline lookup yields CDR1 SNHLY and CDR2 FYNNEI. The CDR3 DNA reads TGTGCCAGCAGTGGGGAAGGGTCCAACACCGGGGAGCTGTTTTTT. It translates to CASSGEGSNTGELFF.

The gene calls are TRBV18 and TRBJ1-3; no clear D. This CDR3 has 15 amino acids. Germline V gene data show CDR1 as KGHSH and CDR2 as LQKENI. V dropped 3 bases and J dropped 0 bases, with 9 bases sitting between them. The CDR3 here is CASSPSATSGNTIYF. DNA of the CDR3: TGTGCCAGCTCACCTTCGGCAACCTCTGGAAACACCATATATTTT.

The chain has TRBV10-3 and TRBJ2-5; 8 bases align to TRBD2. The trim removed 3 bases at V and 2 bases at J, leaving 5 bases unmatched. Germline V gene lookup returns CDR1 ENHRY and CDR2 SYGVKD. The CDR3 covers 15 residues. CDR3 sequence: CAISDITGGQETQYF. The CDR3 DNA sequence: TGTGCCATCAGTGATATCACGGGGGGGCAAGAGACCCAGTACTTC.

The chain combines TRBV20-1 with TRBJ2-7; no clear D gene. The CDR3 is 13 residues long. Germline CDR1 DFQATT, CDR2 SNEGSKA (reference sequence). V lost 6 bases to trimming and J lost 0 bases, with 12 bases between them. For the CDR3, the DNA is TGCAGTGCCCCAACACAGAACTCCTACGAGCAGTACTTC. This gives the protein CSAPTQNSYEQYF.

This chain uses TRBV11-3 with TRBJ1-2, with D perhaps TRBD1 (5 bases). Germline V gene data show CDR1 as SGHNT and CDR2 as YENEEA. V was clipped by 1 base and J by 6 bases, with 15 bases between them. This CDR3 spans 15 amino acids. CDR3 loop: CASSLASTGRHGYTF. CDR3 in DNA: TGTGCCAGCAGCTTAGCGTCGACGGGGCGGCATGGCTACACCTTC.

The chain combines TRBV4-3 with TRBJ1-4; D may be TRBD1 (5 bases). Germline CDR1 LGHNA, CDR2 YSLEER. CDR3 length equals 16 residues. The ends were cut back, 2 bases at V and 7 bases at J, with 17 bases in the middle. This CDR3 is CASSQPRQGEGEKLFF. DNA of the CDR3: TGCGCCAGCAGCCAACCCCGCCAAGGGGAGGGTGAAAAACTGTTTTTT.

The rearrangement joins TRBV5-4 to TRBJ2-3; 12 bases map to TRBD2. This CDR3 has 18 residues. Germline CDR1 is SGHNT and CDR2 is YYREEE (reference sequence). V lost 3 bases, J lost 4 bases, and 12 bases stayed unmatched. This chain's CDR3 is CASSWMAMTSGSADTQYF. The CDR3 region has the DNA TGTGCCAGCAGCTGGATGGCAATGACTAGCGGGAGTGCAGATACGCAGTATTTT.

In DNA form, the CDR3 reads TGTGCCAGTAGTGCCGGGACAGGGTCCAATCAGCCCCAGCATTTT. It translates to CASSAGTGSNQPQHF. The rearrangement joins TRBV19 to TRBJ1-5; TRBD1 matches at 9 bases. This CDR3 comprises 15 residues. The V and J ends lost 5 bases and 3 bases, in that order; junction bases with no gene match: 5. Germline loops: CDR1 LNHDA, CDR2 SQIVND (reference sequence). Together with reference TRBV19 and TRBJ1-5, the CDR3 gives the full variable domain: DGGITQSPKYLFRKEGQNVTLSCEQNLNHDAMYWYRQDPGQGLRLIYYSQIVNDFQKGDIAEGYSVSREKKESFPLTVTSAQKNPTAFYLCASSAGTGSNQPQHFGDGTRLSIL.

The gene calls are TRBV3-1 and TRBJ2-7; TRBD2 might be the D (6 bases). Germline V CDR1 and CDR2: LGHDT, YNNKEL (reference sequence). The CDR3 runs 14 residues. The ends were cut back, 3 bases at V and 0 bases at J, with 9 bases in the middle. CDR3 in amino acids: CASSQGTGSYEQYF. CDR3 coding DNA: TGTGCCAGCAGCCAGGGGACTGGCTCCTACGAGCAGTACTTC.

The gene calls are TRBV4-2 and TRBJ1-5; D may be TRBD1 (5 bases). The ends were cut back, 0 bases at V and 6 bases at J, with 9 bases in the middle. Germline CDR1 and CDR2: LGHNA and YNFKEQ. This CDR3 is 14 amino acids long. CDR3 residues: CASSQDRGPQPQHF. CDR3 sequence (DNA): TGTGCCAGCAGCCAAGATAGGGGACCTCAGCCCCAGCATTTT.

The chain carries TRBV27 and TRBJ2-3; possible D gene TRBD2, 6 bases. V was cut by 5 bases and J by 9 bases, with 15 bases left in between. The germline CDR1 and CDR2 sequences are MNHEY and SMNVEV (reference sequence). The CDR3 sequence is 13 residues long. CDR3 region: CASSPRVAGTQYF. CDR3 sequence (DNA): TGTGCCAGCAGTCCCAGGGTTGCGGGAACGCAGTATTTT.

This rearrangement joins TRBV5-1 to TRBJ2-1; the D gene is possibly TRBD1 (6 bases). The V gene lost 4 bases and the J gene lost 4 bases, with 15 bases spanning the gap. The CDR3 is 15 residues long. Looked up from germline, CDR1 is SGHRS and CDR2 is YFSETQ. CDR3 region: CASSPPGTLYNEQFF. In nucleotides, the CDR3 is TGCGCCAGCAGCCCCCCCGGGACACTTTACAATGAGCAGTTCTTC.

The chain combines TRBV2 with TRBJ1-4; 8 nucleotides align to TRBD1. Germline V gene lookup returns CDR1 SNHLY and CDR2 FYNNEI. This CDR3 is built from 11 residues. V dropped 6 bases and J dropped 15; count of bases not matched to a gene: 6. In DNA, the CDR3 is TGTGCCAGCAGCTACACAGGGGGATTGTTTTTT. Its translation is CASSYTGGLFF.

The rearrangement links TRBV28 to TRBJ2-3; TRBD2 might be the D (6 bases). V was clipped by 3 bases and J by 6 bases, with 19 bases between them. CDR3 size: 16 residues. CDR1 and CDR2 from the germline V gene are MDHEN and SYDVKM. The CDR3, as DNA: TGTGCCAGCAGTTTCTATACACTAGCCCTCGGGGATACGCAGTATTTT. It codes for CASSFYTLALGDTQYF.

This clonotype was detected once. The chain couples TRBV20-1 to TRBJ2-2; no clear D. CDR1 is DFQATT, CDR2 SNEGSKA, per germline (reference sequence). V was pared by 3 bases and J by 4 bases, with 9 bases between. This CDR3 is built from 13 residues. CDR3 DNA sequence: TGCAGTGCTAGTGGTTTCGGCACCGGGGAGCTGTTTTTT. It encodes CSASGFGTGELFF.

The chain combines TRBV9 with TRBJ2-1; the match to TRBD1 covers 7 bases. Germline V lookup: CDR1 SGDLS, CDR2 YYNGEE. V was clipped by 4 bases and J by 1 base; unmatched bases: 2. The CDR3 is 14 amino acids. CDR3 DNA sequence: TGTGCCAGCAGCTCGACAGGGTCCTACAATGAGCAGTTCTTC. This codes for CASSSTGSYNEQFF.

V is TRBV24-1 and J is TRBJ2-1, with 7 bases matching TRBD2. Germline trimming cut 2 bases from V and 4 bases from J; bases unmatched to any gene: 13. The CDR3 runs to 18 residues. CDR1 KGHDR and CDR2 SFDVKD come from the germline V gene. CDR3 bases: TGTGCCACCAGTGATTCCAAGCGGCGGGGGAAGAGGTACAATGAGCAGTTCTTC. Amino acid sequence: CATSDSKRRGKRYNEQFF.

The chain combines TRBV30 with TRBJ2-1; tentatively, D is TRBD1 (6 bases). V gave up 1 base and J gave up 4 bases, with 8 bases separating them. Germline V gives CDR1 GTSNPN, CDR2 SVGIG (reference sequence). The CDR3 has 13 residues. The CDR3 loop is CAWSGTDYNEQFF. The CDR3 DNA sequence: TGTGCCTGGAGTGGGACAGATTACAATGAGCAGTTCTTC.

The chain links TRBV5-1 to TRBJ2-5, with D perhaps matching TRBD2 (5 bases). The germline V and J ends were trimmed by 4 bases and 4 bases, with 17 bases remaining between them. CDR1 is SGHRS and CDR2 is YFSETQ in the germline V gene. The CDR3 loop spans 15 amino acids. The CDR3 here is CASSPFGAAGETQYF. The DNA for the CDR3 is TGCGCCAGCAGCCCGTTTGGCGCGGCGGGAGAGACCCAGTACTTC.

The chain has TRBV10-3 and TRBJ2-2; no reliable D call. This CDR3 comprises 15 residues. CDR1 is ENHRY and CDR2 is SYGVKD in the germline V gene. The germline V and J ends were trimmed by 3 bases and 1 base, with 9 bases remaining between them. In nucleotides, the CDR3 is TGTGCCATCAGTGACAGAGAAATGAACACCGGGGAGCTGTTTTTT. Amino acids: CAISDREMNTGELFF.

The rearrangement uses TRBV19 and TRBJ2-7, with 8 nucleotides matching TRBD2. This CDR3 has 15 residues. CDR1 is LNHDA, CDR2 SQIVND, per germline (reference sequence). The V segment lost 10 bases and the J segment 2 bases; nucleotides outside the gene matches: 13. The chain's CDR3 is CATARSSGLTYEQYF. In DNA form, the CDR3 reads TGTGCCACCGCGCGGTCTAGCGGGTTAACCTACGAGCAGTACTTC.

The J gene is TRBJ2-2, the V gene TRBV3-1, with D possibly called TRBD1 or TRBD2 (5 bases each). The CDR3 totals 16 residues. Germline V gives CDR1 LGHDT, CDR2 YNNKEL (reference sequence). V lost 5 bases to trimming and J lost 4 bases, with 17 bases between them. CDR3 DNA: TGTGCCAGCAGCGCCCGGGACGCCCGTGCCACCGGGGAGCTGTTTTTT. Its translation is CASSARDARATGELFF. The full variable domain, with the rest looked up from reference TRBV3-1 and TRBJ2-2, is DTAVSQTPKYLVTQMGNDKSIKCEQNLGHDTMYWYKQDSKKFLKIMFSYNNKELIINETVPNRFSPKSPDKAHLNLHINSLELGDSAVYFCASSARDARATGELFFGEGSRLTVL.

V gene TRBV28 combines with J gene TRBJ2-1, with D tentatively TRBD1 (6 bases). The CDR3 contains 16 residues. Per germline, CDR1 MDHEN and CDR2 SYDVKM. The ends were cut back, 4 bases at V and 2 bases at J, with 15 bases in the middle. In DNA form, the CDR3 reads TGTGCCAGCAGTTCATCCCTGGACAGACCCTACAATGAGCAGTTCTTC. Its protein is CASSSSLDRPYNEQFF.

V usage is TRBV5-1 and J usage is TRBJ2-7; D is perhaps TRBD2 (5 bases). This CDR3 contains 16 residues. The germline gives CDR1 SGHRS, CDR2 YFSETQ. V was clipped by 0 bases and J by 6 bases, with 19 bases between them. Here the CDR3 DNA reads TGCGCCAGCAGCTTGGCCCCTCCAACTAGTTCCCGCGAGCAGTACTTC. It encodes CASSLAPPTSSREQYF.

The J gene is TRBJ2-2, the V gene TRBV30, with 7 bases that match TRBD2. Germline assignment: CDR1 GTSNPN and CDR2 SVGIG (reference sequence). The CDR3 has 14 residues. The ends lost 2 bases at V and 5 bases at J; junction bases unmatched: 5. The CDR3 region is CAWSWGGVTGELFF. CDR3 coding DNA: TGTGCCTGGAGTTGGGGGGGGGTTACCGGGGAGCTGTTTTTT.

This clonotype was detected only once. The rearrangement uses TRBV9 and TRBJ2-2, with 10 bases that match TRBD2. The germline V gene has CDR1 SGDLS and CDR2 YYNGEE. The length of the CDR3 is 15 residues. Trimming removed 7 bases from V and 8 bases from J; junction bases left unmatched: 11. Written as DNA, the CDR3 is TGTGCCAGCTCCTTAGCGGGAGGCGCGGGGGGGGAGCTGTTTTTT. Translation: CASSLAGGAGGELFF.

Here the CDR3 DNA reads TGTGCCAGCACCCGGCCCTTCGGGGAGCTGTTTTTT. Protein product: CASTRPFGELFF. This chain joins TRBV7-9 and TRBJ2-2; D call uncertain. Germline CDR1 SEHNR, CDR2 FQNEAQ (reference sequence). CDR3 length: 12 amino acids. V dropped 7 bases and J dropped 7 bases, with 10 bases sitting between them. Filled out from reference TRBV7-9 and TRBJ2-2, the complete variable domain reads DTGVSQNPRHKITKRGQNVTFRCDPISEHNRLYWYRQTLGQGPEFLTYFQNEAQLEKSRLLSDRFSAERPKGSFSTLEIQRTEQGDSAMYLCASTRPFGELFFGEGSRLTVL.

The CDR3 is CASSEWTNLAKNIQYF. Written as DNA, the CDR3 is TGTGCCAGCAGTGAATGGACAAACCTAGCCAAAAACATTCAGTACTTC. This chain joins TRBV12-3 or TRBV12-4 and TRBJ2-4; D perhaps matches TRBD1 (5 bases). The CDR3 is 16 amino acids. Trimming shortened V by 5 bases and J by 0 bases, and 14 bases separated the two germline ends.